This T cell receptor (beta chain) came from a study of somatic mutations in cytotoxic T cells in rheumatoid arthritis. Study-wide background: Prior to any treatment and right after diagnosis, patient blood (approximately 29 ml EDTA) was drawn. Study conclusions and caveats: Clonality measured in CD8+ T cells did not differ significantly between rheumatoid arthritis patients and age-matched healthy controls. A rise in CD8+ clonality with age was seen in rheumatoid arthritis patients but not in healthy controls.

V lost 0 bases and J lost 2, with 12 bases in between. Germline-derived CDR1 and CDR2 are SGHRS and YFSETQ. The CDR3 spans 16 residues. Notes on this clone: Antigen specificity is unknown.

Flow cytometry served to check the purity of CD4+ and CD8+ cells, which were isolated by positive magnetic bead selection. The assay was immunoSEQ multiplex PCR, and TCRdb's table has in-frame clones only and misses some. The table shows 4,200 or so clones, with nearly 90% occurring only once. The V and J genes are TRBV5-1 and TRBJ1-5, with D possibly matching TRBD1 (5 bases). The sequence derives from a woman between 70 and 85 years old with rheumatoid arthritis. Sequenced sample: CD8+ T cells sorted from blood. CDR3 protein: CASSLEPTVGNQPQHF. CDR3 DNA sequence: TGCGCCAGCAGCTTGGAGCCGACAGTCGGCAATCAGCCCCAGCATTTT. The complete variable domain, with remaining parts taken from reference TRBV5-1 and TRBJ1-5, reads KAGVTQTPRYLIKTRGQQVTLSCSPISGHRSVSWYQQTPGQGLQFLFEYFSETQRNKGNFPGRFSGRQFSNSRSEMNVSTLELGDSALYLCASSLEPTVGNQPQHFGDGTRLSIL.